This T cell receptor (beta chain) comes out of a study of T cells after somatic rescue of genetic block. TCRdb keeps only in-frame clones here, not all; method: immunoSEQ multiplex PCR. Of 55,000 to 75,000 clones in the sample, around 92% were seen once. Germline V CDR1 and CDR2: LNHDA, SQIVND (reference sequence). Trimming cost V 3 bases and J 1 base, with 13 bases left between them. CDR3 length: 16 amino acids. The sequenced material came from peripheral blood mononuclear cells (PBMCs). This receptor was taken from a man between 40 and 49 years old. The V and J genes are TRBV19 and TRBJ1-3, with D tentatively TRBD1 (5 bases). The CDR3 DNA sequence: TGTGCCAGTAGTATTGGACACGGTGGATCTGGAAACACCATATATTTT. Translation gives CASSIGHGGSGNTIYF.